These 8 T cell receptor beta chains originate from one sample sequenced in a study of cytomegalovirus exposure and HLA in healthy donors (dated by TCRdb to about 2017). Library preparation used the immunoSEQ multiplex PCR assay. For the multiplex PCR, a mixture combining 60 forward primers for TCR Vbeta segments and 13 reverse primers for TCR Jbeta segments was used. TCRdb took this table from immuneACCESS and kept in-frame rearrangements with V and J called. Such tables lack part of the clones; where checked against another copy, unresolved V genes explain under half of the gap, and the rest is unexplained. The sample includes around 83,000 clones, with just under 80% observed a single time. Of the sample, under 5% falls within the top ten clones. The sample consisted of PBMCs. The receptors come from a male donor in good health and CMV-seropositive.

This clone was found a few times. The chain links TRBV5-4 to TRBJ2-5, with 8 bases that match TRBD2. Germline V gene sequence: CDR1 SGHNT, CDR2 YYREEE (reference sequence). The CDR3 is made up of 14 amino acids. Trimming took 3 bases from V and 5 from J; bases not matched to a gene: 6. In nucleotides, the CDR3 is TGTGCCAGCAGCTACGGGGGGGCCCGGGAGACCCAGTACTTC. Translated, it gives CASSYGGARETQYF.

This clone has only a few counts. The chain combines TRBV27 with TRBJ1-1, with TRBD1 matching 7 bases. Germline values: CDR1 MNHEY, CDR2 SMNVEV (reference sequence). The V and J ends lost 0 bases and 1 base, in that order; junction bases with no gene match: 8. The CDR3 loop spans 17 amino acids. CDR3 protein: CASSLSTGDGGNTEAFF. CDR3 nucleotide sequence: TGTGCCAGCAGTTTATCTACAGGGGATGGTGGGAACACTGAAGCTTTCTTT.

The chain joins TRBV11-1 to TRBJ2-5; 8 bases map to TRBD1. Germline-derived CDR1 and CDR2 are SGHAT and FQDESV (reference sequence). This CDR3 has 15 residues. V trimming: 5 bases; J trimming: 4 bases; junction bases outside the gene matches: 9. The CDR3 is CASSAHKQGVETQYF. The CDR3 DNA reads TGTGCCAGCAGCGCACACAAACAGGGGGTAGAGACCCAGTACTTC.

V usage is TRBV7-9 and J usage is TRBJ1-1, with D possibly TRBD1 on 6 matching bases. Trimming left V 5 bases short and J 6 bases short, with 16 bases between. The CDR3 is 14 residues long. Per the germline V gene, CDR1 is SEHNR and CDR2 is FQNEAQ (reference sequence). This CDR3 is CASSPRGGASEAFF. CDR3 bases: TGTGCCAGCAGCCCTAGAGGGGGGGCCTCTGAAGCTTTCTTT.

In its sample, this clone was seen once. The rearrangement joins TRBV4-1 to TRBJ2-1, with TRBD2 matching 8 bases. Germline CDR1 reads MGHRA; CDR2 reads YSYEKL. The length of the CDR3 is 14 residues. Germline trimming cut 5 bases from V and 8 bases from J; bases unmatched to any gene: 8. The CDR3 DNA sequence: TGCGCCAGCAGCGGTTTCGGACTAGCATATGAGCAGTTCTTC. This codes for CASSGFGLAYEQFF.

This chain uses TRBV18 with TRBJ2-1, with D maybe TRBD2 (6 bases). Germline CDR1 KGHSH, CDR2 LQKENI. V lost 3 bases to trimming and J lost 4 bases, with 19 bases between them. This CDR3 spans 17 amino acids. This CDR3 is CASSPPTGGGTYNEQFF. The CDR3 bases are TGTGCCAGCTCACCGCCGACCGGCGGAGGGACTTACAATGAGCAGTTCTTC.

The sample holds a few counts of this clone. The DNA of the CDR3 is TGTGCCAGCTACTCGACAGGGAGGTACACTGAAGCTTTCTTT. Encoded protein: CASYSTGRYTEAFF. The J gene is TRBJ1-1, the V gene TRBV19; the match to TRBD1 covers 7 bases. This CDR3 has 14 amino acids. Germline assignment: CDR1 LNHDA and CDR2 SQIVND (reference sequence). V shed 9 bases, J shed 3 bases, and the junction held 10 bases outside the gene matches.

CDR3 sequence (DNA): TGTGCCAGCAGCTCCCCCAGGGACAGGAGATACAATGAGCAGTTCTTC. It yields the protein CASSSPRDRRYNEQFF. The chain combines TRBV11-2 with TRBJ2-1; 8 bases are a match to TRBD1. The germline gives CDR1 SGHAT, CDR2 FQNNGV. This CDR3 has 16 residues. Trimming at V came to 4 bases and at J to 4 bases, leaving 9 bases not matched to a gene.